This T cell receptor beta chain derives from a study of cytomegalovirus exposure and HLA in healthy donors. About the study: Unique TCR beta sequences numbering around 110 million came from 150 million to 200 million T cells in an earlier analysis. Clustering assigned about four fifths of the roughly 420 genotyped donors to the Caucasian-associated ancestry cluster. HLA-typed donors were the source of about 85 million unique TCRs, which an early data release held.

Donors likely had unrecorded immune exposures despite being nominally healthy when sampled. Primers included in the PCR were 60 Vbeta and 13 Jbeta primers. Clones were read by immunoSEQ multiplex PCR, and TCRdb kept only the in-frame ones, dropping some. The profile shows some 150,000 clones, 75% to 85% of them singletons. This clone was observed a handful of times. Sequencing was carried out using PBMCs. This sequence was found in a woman aged 18-29 years in good health and CMV-seropositive.

CDR3 region: CASSLRQGGDTQYF. The CDR3 nucleotides are TGTGCCAGCAGCTTAAGACAGGGAGGTGATACGCAGTATTTT. This rearrangement joins TRBV5-4 to TRBJ2-3; weak D call: TRBD1 (7 bases). There are 14 residues in the CDR3. The germline V gene has CDR1 SGHNT and CDR2 YYREEE (reference sequence). Trimming took 2 bases from V and 6 from J, leaving 13 bases between them.